The sequence of this T cell receptor (beta chain) was determined in a study of OX40 agonist ivuxolimab in advanced cancers. Whole-study context: Partial responses were achieved by three patients: one hepatocellular carcinoma, two cutaneous melanoma.

With respect to this clone: Antigen specificity is unknown.

The CDR3 is made up of 15 amino acids. Germline CDR1 LNHNV, CDR2 YYDKDF (reference sequence). V gave up 5 bases and J gave up 1 base, with 13 bases separating them. Overall study results and limits: On average, CD8+ T cells had more expanded clones than CD4+.

Prior autoimmune disease or systemic immunosuppression barred patients. Sequencing used immunoSEQ multiplex PCR; TCRdb keeps in-frame clones, though not all of them. The top ten clones hold roughly 5.3% of a sample with about 70,000 clones, about 81% of them seen once. The receptor comes from an adult with an advanced solid tumor such as melanoma, head and neck, liver or kidney cancer. The gene calls are TRBV15 and TRBJ2-3, with D perhaps TRBD2 (7 bases). This sample comprised CD4+ or CD8+ T cells sorted from blood, obtained in a trial of the OX40 agonist ivuxolimab. The CDR3 here is CATSDLGGGTDTQYF. For the CDR3, the DNA is TGTGCCACCAGCGACCTAGGGGGGGGCACAGATACGCAGTATTTT.